Shown below are 15 T cell receptor beta chains from a single sample sequenced in a study of T cells in Graves' hyperthyroidism and ophthalmopathy. The TCR beta CDR3 regions underwent amplification using RNA transcripts as the source. Primed by the HTBI set, a first-round RT-PCR was run on the TCR CDR3. TCRdb used MiXCR to reprocess the multiplex PCR reads, holding one entry per CDR3 protein. Of under 350,000 distinct CDR3 sequences in the sample, over 15% are singletons; the top ten hold less than 70%. Material: blood. These receptors were collected from a woman in her fifties or sixties with Graves' ophthalmopathy.

This clonotype was recorded a few times. The gene calls are TRBV6-5 and TRBJ2-5; D might be TRBD2 (6 bases). Germline V gene lookup returns CDR1 MNHEY and CDR2 SVGAGI. The CDR3 is 15 amino acids. Between the trimmed V and J ends, which lost 3 bases and 9 bases, there was a span of 20 bases. As DNA, the CDR3 is TGTGCCAGCAGTTATGGGGAGACACCCCGGGAGTCCCAGTACTTC. Its protein product is CASSYGETPRESQYF.

This clonotype has a count of ten or more. The chain joins TRBV24-1 to TRBJ2-3; D unclear. The germline V gene has CDR1 KGHDR and CDR2 SFDVKD. Trimming left V 3 bases short and J 3 bases short, with 6 bases between. This CDR3 comprises 13 residues. In DNA form, the CDR3 reads TGTGCCACCAGTGATCCTTCAACAGATACGCAGTATTTT. It codes for CATSDPSTDTQYF.

The chain combines TRBV6-1 with TRBJ1-5; D is unresolved. Per the germline V gene, CDR1 is MNHNS and CDR2 is SASEGT. The CDR3 totals 16 residues. V was clipped by 7 bases and J by 4 bases, with 20 bases between them. As DNA, the CDR3 is TGTGCCAGCACCCCTCGGAACCGCGGGGATAATCAGCCCCAGCATTTT. Translation: CASTPRNRGDNQPQHF.

This clonotype was counted ten times or more. The chain couples TRBV5-1 to TRBJ2-1; TRBD2 matches 7 bases. CDR1 is SGHRS, CDR2 YFSETQ, per germline. J lost 3 bases, V lost 1 base, and 4 bases had no gene match. The CDR3 sequence is 15 residues long. The CDR3 loop reads CASSLLAALYNEQFF. As DNA, the CDR3 is TGCGCCAGCAGCTTGCTAGCGGCCCTCTACAATGAGCAGTTCTTC. The whole variable domain, remainder taken from reference TRBV5-1 and TRBJ2-1, is KAGVTQTPRYLIKTRGQQVTLSCSPISGHRSVSWYQQTPGQGLQFLFEYFSETQRNKGNFPGRFSGRQFSNSRSEMNVSTLELGDSALYLCASSLLAALYNEQFFGPGTRLTVL.

This clonotype was detected many times. This chain joins TRBV13 and TRBJ1-4; perhaps TRBD1 as D (5 bases). Trimming removed 5 bases at V and 8 bases at J, with 12 bases between. This CDR3 spans 13 amino acids. The germline CDR1 and CDR2 sequences are PRHDT and FYEKMQ (reference sequence). CDR3 in DNA: TGTGCCAGCAGCACCAGGGAAAACGAAAAACTGTTTTTT. It yields the protein CASSTRENEKLFF.

This clonotype was counted once. The chain joins TRBV25-1 to TRBJ2-1, with 15 bases identical to TRBD2. There are 18 residues in the CDR3. Germline V CDR1 and CDR2: MGHDK, SYGVNS. Trimming took 5 bases from V and 6 from J; bases not matched to a gene: 11. The CDR3 DNA is TGTGCCAGCAGTCCCCCGGGACTAGCGGGAGGAACCCTCAATGAGCAGTTCTTC. Encoded protein: CASSPPGLAGGTLNEQFF.

The gene calls are TRBV6-5 and TRBJ1-1; no clear D. The CDR3 is made up of 13 amino acids. V shed 2 bases and J shed 4 bases, with 8 bases lying between them. CDR1 is MNHEY and CDR2 is SVGAGI in the germline V gene. The chain's CDR3 is CASSYRSGTEAFF. The CDR3 region has the DNA TGTGCCAGCAGTTACCGTTCGGGCACTGAAGCTTTCTTT.

This clonotype appeared a few times. V gene TRBV6-5 combines with J gene TRBJ1-1; no clear D gene. The CDR3 consists of 14 residues. Germline V gives CDR1 MNHEY, CDR2 SVGAGI. V was shortened by 2 bases and J by 2 bases, with 9 bases between the two germline ends. The DNA of the CDR3 is TGTGCCAGCAGTTACGGGAGGCACAACACTGAAGCTTTCTTT. Its protein product is CASSYGRHNTEAFF.

This clonotype was recorded at least ten times. V is TRBV7-2 and J is TRBJ1-4, with 10 bases lining up with TRBD1. Germline assignment: CDR1 SGHTA and CDR2 FQGNSA. The CDR3 loop spans 15 amino acids. V lost 3 bases, J lost 2 bases, and 0 bases stayed unmatched. As DNA, the CDR3 is TGTGCCAGCAGCTTGACAGGGGGCACTAATGAAAAACTGTTTTTT. Its translation is CASSLTGGTNEKLFF.

Ten or more counts support this clonotype. V is TRBV12-3 or TRBV12-4 and J is TRBJ1-2; 9 bases align to TRBD1. The CDR3 consists of 15 residues. V was pared by 3 bases and J by 6 bases, with 8 bases of the junction left unmatched. The CDR3 DNA reads TGTGCCAGCAGTTTTTCGAGACAGGGGGTTCATGGCTACACCTTC. It is translated as CASSFSRQGVHGYTF.

This clonotype was seen ten or more times. This sequence joins TRBV28 and TRBJ2-1, with TRBD1 identical over 9 bases. J gave up 3 bases and V 7 bases, and 34 bases lay outside the gene matches. This CDR3 region has 24 residues. Germline values: CDR1 MDHEN, CDR2 SYDVKM. The CDR3 loop is CASTPTGGKASAKGRTGVYNEQFF. DNA of the CDR3: TGTGCCAGCACCCCGACAGGGGGGAAGGCTAGCGCCAAGGGGCGGACGGGGGTCTACAATGAGCAGTTCTTC.

With respect to this clonotype: Relative to the germline gene, one junction end is altered; a read error may explain this. This sequence joins TRBV13 and TRBJ1-5; D ambiguous. The CDR3 sequence is 12 residues long. Per the germline V gene, CDR1 is PRHDT and CDR2 is FYEKMQ (reference sequence). Written as DNA, the CDR3 is TGTGCCAGCAGCTTCCCCAATCAGCCCCAGCGTTTT. It yields the protein CASSFPNQPQRF.

V and J are TRBV15 and TRBJ2-6; 7 nucleotides agree with TRBD1. The V gene's germline CDR1 is LNHNV and CDR2 YYDKDF (reference sequence). This CDR3 region has 13 residues. The V gene end was trimmed by 4 bases and the J gene end by 10 bases; junction bases not matched to a gene: 4. DNA of the CDR3: TGTGCCACCAGCATGACAGGGCTAAACGTCCTGACTTTC. Encoded protein: CATSMTGLNVLTF.

The chain couples TRBV20-1 to TRBJ1-4, with 10 bases aligning to TRBD1. The germline gives CDR1 DFQATT, CDR2 SNEGSKA (reference sequence). The CDR3 extends over 14 amino acids. V shed 0 bases and J 10 bases; nucleotides not matched to a gene: 5. Here the CDR3 reads CSARDRQGAGKLFF. The CDR3 DNA reads TGCAGTGCTAGAGACCGACAGGGGGCGGGAAAACTGTTTTTT.

The gene calls are TRBV12-3 or TRBV12-4 and TRBJ1-3; TRBD1 matches at 9 bases. With V trimmed by 3 bases and J by 3 bases, 9 bases remained unmatched. The length of the CDR3 is 17 residues. CDR3 bases: TGTGCCAGCAGTTTGAATACAGGGGGCAAAGGTGGAAACACCATATATTTT. Its protein is CASSLNTGGKGGNTIYF.